Shown below are 20 T cell receptor beta chains from a single sample sequenced in a study of blood T cells in healthy people across ages. A J-beta primer mix and a sample-barcoded 5' primer were used in a second PCR of about 6 to 12 cycles. TCRdb re-called the 5' RACE reads through MiXCR, storing one row per CDR3 protein. The sample has some 1.4 million distinct CDR3 sequences, 42% seen once. The source material was blood. These receptors all stem from a woman aged 18-29 years in good health.

This clonotype was found a few times. The CDR3 sequence is CAWGSPNRYEQYF. CDR3 nucleotides: TGTGCCTGGGGGAGTCCTAACCGCTACGAGCAGTACTTC. The gene calls are TRBV30 and TRBJ2-4; TRBD2 is a possible D gene (5 bases). Near its end, the DNA agrees better with TRBJ2-7, so the J call may be wrong. The germline V gene has CDR1 GTSNPN and CDR2 SVGIG (reference sequence). The CDR3 is 13 residues long.

This chain connects TRBV7-2 to TRBJ2-5; 8 bases fit TRBD2. The CDR3 has 17 amino acids. The ends lost 2 bases at V and 11 bases at J; junction bases unmatched: 19. In germline, CDR1 is SGHTA, CDR2 FQGNSA. This CDR3 is CASSLFSGLAFYNEQYF. CDR3 coding DNA: TGTGCCAGCAGCTTATTCAGCGGACTAGCTTTCTACAATGAGCAGTACTTC.

This clonotype was recorded a few times. The chain is built from TRBV6-1 and TRBJ2-7, with TRBD1 matching 10 bases. Germline lookup yields CDR1 MNHNS and CDR2 SASEGT. CDR3 length equals 16 residues. Trimming removed 8 bases from V and 2 bases from J; junction bases left unmatched: 12. CDR3 sequence reads: CASHVGPGQGTYEQYF. CDR3 DNA sequence: TGTGCCAGCCACGTCGGTCCGGGACAGGGGACCTACGAGCAGTACTTC.

The rearrangement joins TRBV30 to TRBJ2-2; TRBD2 matches 12 bases. The length of the CDR3 is 14 residues. V shed 8 bases and J 4 bases; nucleotides not matched to a gene: 5. The germline CDR1 and CDR2 sequences are GTSNPN and SVGIG (reference sequence). The CDR3 DNA reads TGTGCCAGGGGACTAGCGGGTCCCACCGGGGAGCTGTTTTTT. Its protein product is CARGLAGPTGELFF.

The V and J genes are TRBV7-3 and TRBJ2-5, with 7 bases fitting TRBD1. In germline, CDR1 is SGHTA, CDR2 FQGTGA. With 1 base clipped from V and 2 bases from J, the junction kept 13 bases outside the gene matches. CDR3 length: 18 residues. The DNA of the CDR3 is TGTGCCAGCAGCTTAAGAGGCGGTTGGGACAGCTTACAAGAGACCCAGTACTTC. This codes for CASSLRGGWDSLQETQYF.

The sample holds a few counts of this clonotype. This chain joins TRBV7-6 and TRBJ2-3, with D perhaps matching TRBD2 (6 bases). Deletions cut 0 bases from V and 5 bases from J, with 12 bases between. The CDR3 contains 15 residues. CDR1 and CDR2 (germline): SGHVS, FNYEAQ. The CDR3 DNA follows: TGTGCCAGCAGCTTAGCGGCCGGGGGACTAGATACGCAGTATTTT. This gives the protein CASSLAAGGLDTQYF.

This clonotype was counted between two and nine times. The chain employs TRBV7-6 and TRBJ2-2, with 10 bases fitting TRBD1. V lost 5 bases, J lost 2 bases, and 5 bases stayed unmatched. Germline V CDR1 and CDR2: SGHVS, FNYEAQ. The CDR3 extends over 16 amino acids. The CDR3 is CASSPGTGVNTGELFF. The CDR3 DNA follows: TGTGCCAGCAGCCCCGGGACAGGGGTAAACACCGGGGAGCTGTTTTTT.

The chain couples TRBV10-1 to TRBJ2-5; D is possibly TRBD1 (6 bases). V was clipped by 5 bases and J by 11 bases, with 18 bases between them. The CDR3 runs to 13 residues. From germline, CDR1 is WNHNN and CDR2 SYGVQD (reference sequence). CDR3 in DNA: TGCGCCAGCAGTCAGAAGACAGGATTTGAGCAGTACTTC. Translating it yields CASSQKTGFEQYF.

This chain uses TRBV4-1 with TRBJ1-5; no definite D call. Per the germline V gene, CDR1 is MGHRA and CDR2 is YSYEKL. The CDR3 sequence is 15 residues long. V shed 4 bases and J shed 0 bases, with 10 bases lying between them. The CDR3 spells CASSPTRASNQPQHF. The CDR3 DNA is TGCGCCAGCAGCCCAACTAGGGCTAGCAATCAGCCCCAGCATTTT.

In this sample, this clonotype turned up many times. This chain uses TRBV29-1 with TRBJ2-1, with 12 bases fitting TRBD2. Germline CDR1 and CDR2: SQVTM and ANQGSEA. This CDR3 comprises 15 residues. V trimming: 1 base; J trimming: 6 bases; junction bases outside the gene matches: 4. In DNA, the CDR3 is TGCAGCGTTGAAGGACTAGCGGGAGCGAGCAATGAGCAGTTCTTC. It encodes CSVEGLAGASNEQFF.

This clonotype was picked up a small number of times. V usage is TRBV25-1 and J usage is TRBJ1-1; the D is unclear. From germline, CDR1 is MGHDK and CDR2 SYGVNS. Trimming removed 3 bases from V and 1 base from J, with 6 bases in between. This CDR3 contains 13 residues. DNA of the CDR3: TGTGCCAGCAGTGACCCCCCGAACACTGAAGCTTTCTTT. It specifies CASSDPPNTEAFF.

V usage is TRBV7-2 and J usage is TRBJ2-1; D is unclear. Trimming cost V 1 base and J 7 bases, with 14 bases left between them. The germline V gene has CDR1 SGHTA and CDR2 FQGNSA. The CDR3 consists of 15 residues. The CDR3 region has the DNA TGTGCCAGCAGCTTAGTAGGGTTAGCCCAAAATGAGCAGTTCTTC. Translating it yields CASSLVGLAQNEQFF.

In regard to this clonotype: Germline and junction disagree at one end, which may indicate a read error. V usage is TRBV3-1 and J usage is TRBJ1-2; D perhaps matches TRBD1 (5 bases). CDR3 size: 14 residues. Germline V gene sequence: CDR1 LGHDT, CDR2 YNNKEL (reference sequence). CDR3 loop: CAGSRTGRSYGYTF. DNA of the CDR3: TGTGCCGGCAGTCGAACGGGGCGGAGCTATGGCTACACCTTC.

DNA of the CDR3: TGTGCCAGCAGCCCCGCAACGGCCTACGAGCAGTACTTC. Its translation: CASSPATAYEQYF. The rearrangement uses TRBV7-9 and TRBJ2-7; D ambiguous. The ends were cut back, 5 bases at V and 2 bases at J, with 10 bases in the middle. The length of the CDR3 is 13 residues. The germline gives CDR1 SEHNR, CDR2 FQNEAQ (reference sequence).

This clonotype was found many times. The chain links TRBV11-2 to TRBJ1-1; 7 bases are a match to TRBD1. From germline, CDR1 is SGHAT and CDR2 FQNNGV. Trimming removed 5 bases from V and 5 bases from J; junction bases left unmatched: 5. CDR3 length equals 13 residues. The CDR3 protein is CASSPGGRTEAFF. The CDR3 nucleotides are TGTGCCAGCAGCCCAGGGGGTAGGACTGAAGCTTTCTTT.

This clonotype was seen a few times. The chain is built from TRBV27 and TRBJ2-7; 8 bases agree with TRBD1. Germline V lookup: CDR1 MNHEY, CDR2 SMNVEV (reference sequence). V shed 1 base, J shed 2 bases, and the junction held 4 bases outside the gene matches. The CDR3 runs 15 residues. The chain's CDR3 is CASSLFARGPYEQYF. As DNA, the CDR3 is TGTGCCAGCAGTTTATTTGCCAGGGGGCCCTACGAGCAGTACTTC.

This chain connects TRBV6-1 to TRBJ2-5; 13 bases fit TRBD2. The CDR3 extends over 16 amino acids. The junction had 4 bases not matched to a gene; V was cut back by 4 bases and J by 2 bases. Looked up from germline, CDR1 is MNHNS and CDR2 is SASEGT. The CDR3 region is CASSARLAGGQETQYF. The DNA of the CDR3 is TGTGCCAGCAGTGCGAGACTAGCGGGGGGACAAGAGACCCAGTACTTC.

To note about this clonotype: One junction end disagrees with the germline gene, perhaps due to a read error. CDR3 sequence (DNA): TGCAGCGTTGGACGTGTGGGGGGCGACACTGAGGCTTTCTTT. Translation gives CSVGRVGGDTEAFF. The chain recombines TRBV29-1 with TRBJ1-1; tentatively, D is TRBD1 (6 bases). This CDR3 is 14 amino acids long. The germline CDR1 and CDR2 sequences are SQVTM and ANQGSEA.

About this clonotype itself: Germline is not matched at one junction end, which may reflect a read error. The chain couples TRBV11-1 to TRBJ2-3, with D hard to call. The CDR3 spans 15 residues. CDR1 and CDR2 (germline): SGHAT, FQDESV (reference sequence). The CDR3 DNA is TGTGCCAGCAGCTTAAGTCCCCTCACCACAGATATGCAGTATTTT. The encoded protein is CASSLSPLTTDMQYF.

This clonotype was seen repeatedly, ten times or more. The chain links TRBV12-3 or TRBV12-4 to TRBJ1-2, with a weak D call TRBD1 (5 bases). CDR3 size: 12 residues. Trimming stripped 5 bases from V and 4 bases from J, with 8 bases between. The CDR3 DNA is TGTGCCAGCAGTCCACAGGTCTATGGCTACACCTTC. Translating it yields CASSPQVYGYTF.